The clone carrying this TCR beta chain was picked up a small number of times. What it binds is not known. The data are from a study of T-cell memory formation after mild COVID-19. Broader study findings: Contracting CD4+ clones sat mainly in CM and EM; CD8+ in EMRA. The authors left the SARS-CoV-2 specificity of second-wave clones peaking on day 37 unconfirmed.

In TCRdb, the 5' RACE reads were re-called with MiXCR into one record per CDR3 protein. The repertoire holds approximately 250,000 distinct CDR3 sequences, with 16% as singletons. The trim removed 0 bases at V and 3 bases at J, leaving 4 bases unmatched. The length of the CDR3 is 15 residues. Germline CDR1 SGHAT, CDR2 FQNNGV. Source material: PBMCs or a T cell subset sorted from them (not recorded which). This rearrangement joins TRBV11-2 to TRBJ2-7; 8 bases agree with TRBD2. The receptor was derived from a man aged 18 to 29 who had mild COVID-19 (a few samples of this study predate the infection). Cell type and time point are not known. The CDR3 spells CASSLERGAYYEQYV. The CDR3 coding sequence is TGTGCCAGCAGCTTAGAGCGGGGGGCCTACTACGAGCAGTACGTC.